This T cell receptor beta chain is drawn from a study of blood T cells in healthy people across ages. General observations from the study: A roughly linear age-dependent decrease characterized TCR beta diversity per million T cells.

The germline V gene encodes CDR1 SGHRS and CDR2 YFSETQ. The CDR3 totals 12 residues. Trimming left V 9 bases short and J 4 bases short, with 13 bases between. The second PCR ran roughly 7 to 11 cycles with a sample-barcoded 5' primer and J-beta primers. MiXCR, run by TCRdb on the 5' RACE reads, gives a single entry per CDR3 protein. Here the sample spans about 1,500,000 distinct CDR3 sequences, 28% being singletons. As for this clonotype: Its antigen is undetermined.

Each sample provided at least 5 micrograms of extracted total RNA. The sequenced sample was blood. This receptor was taken from a woman aged 30 to 39 in good health. The chain carries TRBV5-1 and TRBJ2-5, with D tentatively TRBD1 (7 bases). The CDR3 DNA sequence: TGCGCCATTCAGGGGGGTGGAGAGACCCAGTACTTC. Protein sequence: CAIQGGGETQYF.